This T cell receptor (beta chain) was captured in a study of cytomegalovirus exposure and HLA in healthy donors. Among the donors, all were healthy bone marrow donors. The CDR3 loop spans 13 amino acids. Trimming took 5 bases from V and 8 from J, leaving 15 bases between them. From germline, CDR1 is MDHEN and CDR2 SYDVKM. PCR amplification relied on 60 Vbeta primers (plus 13 Jbeta primers). Produced via immunoSEQ multiplex PCR; TCRdb's table is partial and in-frame only. The sample records fewer than 150,000 clones, approximately 80% being singletons. Material for sequencing was PBMCs. The clonotype was recovered from a man aged 45-60 years in good health and CMV-seronegative. The chain has TRBV28 and TRBJ1-2, with a tentative D call TRBD1 (5 bases). The CDR3 coding sequence is TGTGCCAGCAGTCGCGGGGCCCTGGAAGGCTACACCTTC. Translation: CASSRGALEGYTF.